The TCR beta chain described here comes from a study of patients and donors after allogeneic stem cell transplantation. Germline-derived CDR1 and CDR2 are SGDLS and YYNGEE. The CDR3 runs to 16 residues. The junction had 4 bases not matched to a gene; V was cut back by 4 bases and J by 0 bases. Using its own MiXCR run on the RT-PCR reads, TCRdb lists one record per CDR3 protein. The data contain hundreds of thousands of distinct CDR3 sequences, approximately 16% of them singletons. The sequence came from a human donor who was either an allogeneic HSCT recipient or a stem cell or donor lymphocyte infusion donor (not recorded which). It is not recorded whose cells these are; they may come from a transplant donor. The genes are TRBV9 and TRBJ2-3; 11 bases match TRBD2. The source material was blood, either unsorted or a sorted T cell fraction (not recorded which). CDR3 region: CASSIRLAGSTDTQYF. CDR3 nucleotides: TGTGCCAGCAGCATCCGACTAGCGGGGAGCACAGATACGCAGTATTTT.